Sequencing of this T cell receptor (beta chain) was carried out in a study of shared clonotypes between healthy human individuals. Germline CDR1 and CDR2: SGHAT and FQNNGV. This CDR3 region has 15 residues. V was pared by 0 bases and J by 0 bases, with 9 bases between. For every subset, genomic DNA was evenly distributed across several immunoSEQ plates. 200 to 250 ng DNA, 25,000 to 35,000 T cell genomes, went into each sorted-subset replicate PCR. Produced via immunoSEQ multiplex PCR; TCRdb's table is partial and in-frame only. The sample consists of 980,000 or so clones, more than 75% of them appearing once. Donors had no recently reported acute infections or vaccinations and were HIV-negative.

Source material: memory CD4+ T cells sorted from blood. Subset given: CD45RA-negative fraction. The chain is built from TRBV11-2 and TRBJ2-7; D is ambiguous. This TCR was recovered from a man between 18 and 35 years old in good health. The CDR3 here is CASSLELTSSYEQYF. The CDR3 DNA sequence: TGTGCCAGCAGCTTAGAACTGACGAGCTCCTACGAGCAGTACTTC.